Listed below are T cell receptor beta chains from one sample, sequenced in a study of sequential checkpoint blockade in melanoma. Repertoires were generated with immunoSEQ multiplex PCR, while TCRdb's copy carries only in-frame clones and drops some. Altogether some 20,000 clones are present, 65% to 90% being singletons, with the ten largest covering around 26%. Here the sequenced sample was CD8+ T cells sorted from blood (inferred from file names), taken from a patient given nivolumab and ipilimumab in sequence. These receptors all come from a human donor with melanoma. The CDR3 runs from the conserved cysteine through the conserved F or W. The D gene is left open where the match is weak. Size is omitted from some rows. Given values are once, few, many or a class for expanded clones.

D,J,V,size,CDR3,DNA
NA,TRBJ2-7,TRBV7-9,NA,CASSLALLYEQYF,TGTGCCAGCAGCTTAGCTCTGTTGTACGAGCAGTACTTC
NA,TRBJ1-1,TRBV7-9,few,CASSFTANTEAFF,TGTGCCAGCAGCTTTACAGCGAACACTGAAGCTTTCTTT
NA,TRBJ2-2,TRBV7-9,NA,CASSHSTHTGELFF,TGTGCCAGCAGTCACTCTACTCACACCGGGGAGCTGTTTTTT
NA,TRBJ2-1,TRBV6-4,NA,CASSDAPPGAESYNEQFF,TGTGCCAGCAGTGACGCCCCCCCGGGAGCGGAGTCCTACAATGAGCAGTTCTTC
NA,TRBJ2-1,TRBV7-8,NA,CASSPPGGYNEQFF,TGTGCCAGCAGCCCTCCCGGGGGCTACAATGAGCAGTTCTTC
TRBD2,TRBJ2-1,TRBV2,once,CAMTGTSGDEQFF,TGTGCCATGACCGGGACTAGCGGTGATGAGCAGTTCTTC
TRBD1,TRBJ2-1,TRBV5-8,NA,CASSRRTGNNEQFF,TGTGCCAGCAGCAGGCGGACAGGGAACAATGAGCAGTTCTTC
NA,TRBJ2-2,TRBV4-3,once,CASSQESGVPGELFF,TGCGCCAGCAGCCAAGAATCGGGGGTCCCCGGGGAGCTGTTTTTT
NA,TRBJ2-5,TRBV10-3,NA,CAISLAVIADHQETQYF,TGTGCCATCAGTTTAGCGGTTATAGCGGACCACCAAGAGACCCAGTACTTC
TRBD1,TRBJ2-7,TRBV5-5,NA,CASSPRDRTYEQYF,TGTGCCAGCAGCCCCCGGGACAGGACCTACGAGCAGTACTTC
NA,TRBJ2-7,TRBV6-1,once,CASSELFTYEQYF,TGTGCCAGCAGTGAACTCTTTACCTACGAGCAGTACTTC
NA,TRBJ2-6,TRBV9,NA,CASSVGQGANVLTF,TGTGCCAGCAGCGTAGGACAGGGGGCCAACGTCCTGACTTTC
TRBD1,TRBJ2-7,TRBV5-6,NA,CASSWDRSYEQYF,TGTGCCAGCAGCTGGGACAGGTCCTACGAGCAGTACTTC
TRBD2,TRBJ2-5,TRBV4-1,few,CASSQGQRGGGETQYF,TGCGCCAGCAGCCAAGGCCAGCGGGGGGGAGGGGAGACCCAGTACTTC
NA,TRBJ2-6,TRBV6-5,NA,CASSRRAPGANVLTF,TGTGCCAGCAGCCGGAGGGCTCCTGGGGCCAACGTCCTGACTTTC
TRBD2,TRBJ2-3,TRBV29-1,NA,CSVEGLDSGGTDTQYF,TGCAGCGTTGAGGGGCTAGATAGCGGGGGCACAGATACGCAGTATTTT
TRBD1,TRBJ1-4,TRBV9,NA,CASSGGTGRGEKLFF,TGTGCCAGCAGCGGCGGGACAGGGAGAGGGGAAAAACTGTTTTTT
NA,TRBJ1-2,TRBV6-5,NA,CASSYYGTSYGYTF,TGTGCCAGCAGTTACTATGGGACAAGCTATGGCTACACCTTC
TRBD1,TRBJ1-2,TRBV19,NA,CASSTGTGWYGYTF,TGTGCCAGTAGTACCGGGACAGGGTGGTATGGCTACACCTTC
TRBD2,TRBJ2-7,TRBV10-2,NA,CASSIPGASGLAYEQYF,TGCGCCAGCAGTATTCCCGGGGCTAGCGGACTGGCCTACGAGCAGTACTTC
NA,TRBJ2-7,TRBV27,NA,CASSQGLTYEQYF,TGTGCCAGCAGTCAAGGACTAACCTACGAGCAGTACTTC
TRBD1,TRBJ2-6,TRBV19,NA,CASSPSKGQGRSGANVLTF,TGTGCCAGTAGTCCTAGTAAAGGACAGGGGAGATCTGGGGCCAACGTCCTGACTTTC